This T cell receptor beta chain was sequenced in a study of T-cell memory formation after mild COVID-19. Study background: There were largely donor-specific TCR clusters. Points from the study as a whole: Some responding clones appeared in pre-infection memory, suggesting cross-reactive memory joined.

Only a few counts were recorded for this clonotype. Its antigen is undetermined. The V and J ends lost 5 bases and 2 bases respectively, with 10 bases between them. Germline assignment: CDR1 LNHDA and CDR2 SQIVND (reference sequence). The length of the CDR3 is 13 residues. Using its own MiXCR run on the 5' RACE reads, TCRdb lists one record per CDR3 protein. Of about 130,000 distinct CDR3 sequences listed, about a sixth were seen once; the top ten hold around 4.8%. This TCR was sampled from a young man who had mild COVID-19 (a few samples of this study predate the infection). Cell type and time point are not known. The chain recombines TRBV19 with TRBJ2-7; D not certain. The specimen sequenced was PBMCs or a T cell subset sorted from them (not recorded which). CDR3 sequence: CASSGFKPYEQYF. The CDR3 DNA reads as TGTGCCAGTAGTGGGTTTAAACCCTACGAGCAGTACTTC.